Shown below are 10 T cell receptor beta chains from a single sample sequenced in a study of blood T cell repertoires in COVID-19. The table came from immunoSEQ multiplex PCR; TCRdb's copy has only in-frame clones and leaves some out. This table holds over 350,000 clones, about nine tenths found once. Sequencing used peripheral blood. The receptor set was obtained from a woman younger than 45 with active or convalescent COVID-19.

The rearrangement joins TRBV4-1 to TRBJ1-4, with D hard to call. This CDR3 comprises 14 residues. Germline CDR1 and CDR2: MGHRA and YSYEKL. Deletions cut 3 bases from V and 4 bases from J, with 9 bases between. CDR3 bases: TGCGCCAGCAGCCAGTCAGGCTTTAATGAAAAACTGTTTTTT. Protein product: CASSQSGFNEKLFF.

The DNA of the CDR3 is TGTGCCAGTAGTGACGGGACATTCCCCTATGGCTACACCTTC. It codes for CASSDGTFPYGYTF. This chain joins TRBV19 and TRBJ1-2; a weak D match, TRBD1 (6 bases). The germline V gene encodes CDR1 LNHDA and CDR2 SQIVND (reference sequence). V lost 5 bases to trimming and J lost 4 bases, with 14 bases between them. The length of the CDR3 is 14 residues.

The CDR3 loop is CASTQNRDGNYGYTF. DNA for the CDR3: TGCGCCAGCACCCAAAACAGGGATGGTAACTATGGCTACACCTTC. The chain recombines TRBV10-2 with TRBJ1-2, with a weak D call TRBD1 (6 bases). V dropped 7 bases and J dropped 1 base, with 16 bases sitting between them. Germline lookup yields CDR1 WSHSY and CDR2 SAAADI. This CDR3 spans 15 amino acids.

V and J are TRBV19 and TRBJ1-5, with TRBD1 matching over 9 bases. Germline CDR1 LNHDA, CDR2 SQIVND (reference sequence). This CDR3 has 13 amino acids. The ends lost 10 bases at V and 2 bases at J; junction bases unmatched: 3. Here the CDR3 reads CATGDRGNQPQHF. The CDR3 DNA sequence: TGTGCCACCGGGGACAGGGGCAATCAGCCCCAGCATTTT.

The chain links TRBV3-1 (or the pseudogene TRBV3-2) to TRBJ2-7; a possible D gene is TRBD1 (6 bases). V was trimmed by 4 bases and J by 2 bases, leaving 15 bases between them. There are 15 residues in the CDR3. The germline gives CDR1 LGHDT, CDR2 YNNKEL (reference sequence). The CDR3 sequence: CASSRVGTSPYEQYF. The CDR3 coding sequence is TGTGCCAGCAGCCGGGTCGGGACATCCCCCTACGAGCAGTACTTC.

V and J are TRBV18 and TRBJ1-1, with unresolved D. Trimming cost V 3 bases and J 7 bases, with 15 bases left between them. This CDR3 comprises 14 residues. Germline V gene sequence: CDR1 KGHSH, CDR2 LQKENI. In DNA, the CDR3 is TGTGCCAGCTCACCGCGCCCGAGCCTAATTGAAGCTTTCTTT. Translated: CASSPRPSLIEAFF.

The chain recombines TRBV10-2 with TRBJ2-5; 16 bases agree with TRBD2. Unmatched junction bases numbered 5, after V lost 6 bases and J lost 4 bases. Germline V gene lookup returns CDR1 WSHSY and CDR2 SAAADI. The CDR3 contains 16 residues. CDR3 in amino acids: CASRKGLAGGGETQYF. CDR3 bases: TGCGCCAGCAGGAAGGGACTAGCGGGGGGGGGAGAGACCCAGTACTTC.

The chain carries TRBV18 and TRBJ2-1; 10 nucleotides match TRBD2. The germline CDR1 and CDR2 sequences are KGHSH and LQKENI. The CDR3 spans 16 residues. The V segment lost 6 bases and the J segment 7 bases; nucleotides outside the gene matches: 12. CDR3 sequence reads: CASSLSAGGPRNEQFF. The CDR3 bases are TGTGCCAGCTCTTTGTCAGCGGGGGGGCCGAGAAATGAGCAGTTCTTC.

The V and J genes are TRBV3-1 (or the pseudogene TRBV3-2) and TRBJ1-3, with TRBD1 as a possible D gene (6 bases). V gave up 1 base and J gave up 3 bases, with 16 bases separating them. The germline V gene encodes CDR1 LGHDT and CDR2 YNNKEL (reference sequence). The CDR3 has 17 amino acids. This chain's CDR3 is CASSQVRGGFIGNTIYF. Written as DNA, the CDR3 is TGTGCCAGCAGCCAAGTTCGAGGGGGTTTCATTGGAAACACCATATATTTT.

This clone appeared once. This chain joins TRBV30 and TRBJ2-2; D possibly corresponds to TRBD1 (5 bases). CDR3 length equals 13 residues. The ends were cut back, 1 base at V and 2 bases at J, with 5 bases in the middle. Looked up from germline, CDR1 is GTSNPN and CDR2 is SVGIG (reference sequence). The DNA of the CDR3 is TGTGCCTGGAGTGGGACAAACACCGGGGAGCTGTTTTTT. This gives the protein CAWSGTNTGELFF.